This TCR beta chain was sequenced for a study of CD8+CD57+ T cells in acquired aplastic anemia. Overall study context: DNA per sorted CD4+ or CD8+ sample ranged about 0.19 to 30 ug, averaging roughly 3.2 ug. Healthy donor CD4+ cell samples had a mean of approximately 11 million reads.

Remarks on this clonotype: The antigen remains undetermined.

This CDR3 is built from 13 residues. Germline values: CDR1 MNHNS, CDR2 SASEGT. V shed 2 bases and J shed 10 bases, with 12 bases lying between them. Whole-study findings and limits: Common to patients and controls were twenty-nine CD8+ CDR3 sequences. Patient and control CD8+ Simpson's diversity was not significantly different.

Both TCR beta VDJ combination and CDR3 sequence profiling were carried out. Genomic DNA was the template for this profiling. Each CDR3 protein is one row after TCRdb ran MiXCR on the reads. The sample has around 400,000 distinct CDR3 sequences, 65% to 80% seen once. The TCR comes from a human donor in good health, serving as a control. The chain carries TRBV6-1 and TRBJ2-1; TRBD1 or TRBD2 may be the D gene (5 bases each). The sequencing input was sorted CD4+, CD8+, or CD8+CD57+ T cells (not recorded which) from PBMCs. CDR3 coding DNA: TGTGCCAGCAGTGAAAGGGACCCCGGGGAGCAGTTCTTC. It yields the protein CASSERDPGEQFF.